Listed here is a single T cell receptor (beta chain). Its antigen is undetermined. The data derive from a study of OX40 agonist ivuxolimab in advanced cancers. About the study: Ivuxolimab is an agonistic anti-OX40 (CD134) antibody, and patients were treated with it. Earlier anti-PD-1, anti-PD-L1 or anti-CTLA-4 therapy was permitted; less than 50% had received some. Broader study findings: Patients who responded partially at 0.1-3.0 mg/kg showed clonal expansion ranking among the lowest. CD4+ T cells averaged fewer expanded clones than CD8+ T cells.

Clones were read by immunoSEQ multiplex PCR, and TCRdb kept only the in-frame ones, dropping some. The sample records 70,000 or so clones, around nine tenths being singletons. The sequence derives from an adult with an advanced solid tumor such as melanoma, head and neck, liver or kidney cancer. The starting material was CD4+ or CD8+ T cells sorted from blood, obtained in a trial of the OX40 agonist ivuxolimab.

The CDR3 loop reads CASSDPSWRTGNYGYTF. The CDR3 DNA sequence: TGTGCCAGCAGTGATCCCTCCTGGAGGACAGGGAACTATGGCTACACCTTC. The chain joins TRBV25-1 to TRBJ1-2; TRBD1 aligns across 8 bases. Germline CDR1 and CDR2: MGHDK and SYGVNS. With 3 bases clipped from V and 2 bases from J, the junction kept 11 bases outside the gene matches. CDR3 length equals 17 residues.